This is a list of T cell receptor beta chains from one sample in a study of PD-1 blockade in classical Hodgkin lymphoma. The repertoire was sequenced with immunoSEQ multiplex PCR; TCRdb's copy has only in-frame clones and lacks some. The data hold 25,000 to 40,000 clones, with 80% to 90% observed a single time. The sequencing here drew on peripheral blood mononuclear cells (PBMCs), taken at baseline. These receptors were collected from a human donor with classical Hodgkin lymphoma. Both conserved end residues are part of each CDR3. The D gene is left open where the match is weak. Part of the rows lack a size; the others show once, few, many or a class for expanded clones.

TGTGCCAGCAGCTTAAGCGACCGAGACTACACCTTC,CASSLSDRDYTF,12,TRBJ1-2,TRBV5-6,.,.
TGTGCCAGCAGCGAAGAGGGGGGGCCATCCTACGAGCAGTACTTC,CASSEEGGPSYEQYF,15,TRBJ2-7,TRBV21-1,.,.
TGCGCCAGCAGCCAACAATGGGGGGGGGACTACGAGCAGTACTTC,CASSQQWGGDYEQYF,15,TRBJ2-7,TRBV4-3,.,TRBD2
TGTGCCAGCAGCACTCGTGGGGCGGCTGAGCAGTTCTTC,CASSTRGAAEQFF,13,TRBJ2-1,TRBV6-6,.,.
TGTGCCAGCAGCTTAGTGCAAAGCGCCAACGAGCAGTACTTC,CASSLVQSANEQYF,14,TRBJ2-7,TRBV7-2,.,.
TGTGCCAGCAATTGGAAGGGACTCACGAACACCGGGGAGCTGTTTTTT,CASNWKGLTNTGELFF,16,TRBJ2-2,TRBV19,.,.
TGTGCCAGCAGCTTCCAGGGACTCGGAGATACGCAGTATTTT,CASSFQGLGDTQYF,14,TRBJ2-3,TRBV7-2,.,.
TGTGCCAGCAGCTCGCAGGGAAATAGCAATCAGCCCCAGCATTTT,CASSSQGNSNQPQHF,15,TRBJ1-5,TRBV6-1,few,.
TGTGCCAGCGCCCTCTGGGTGAACACTGAAGCTTTCTTT,CASALWVNTEAFF,13,TRBJ1-1,TRBV27,.,.
TGTGCCAGCAGTGAAGCACCGTCGGGGGAGGCCAAAAACATTCAGTACTTC,CASSEAPSGEAKNIQYF,17,TRBJ2-4,TRBV6-1,.,.
TGTGCCAGCAGCAAGGGGTTGGGGCTAAGAAGTTTAAGCTCCTACAATGAGCAGTTCTTC,CASSKGLGLRSLSSYNEQFF,20,TRBJ2-1,TRBV9,few,.
TGTGCCAGCTCCCAGGGATCGAACTACGAGCAGTACTTC,CASSQGSNYEQYF,13,TRBJ2-7,TRBV7-3,.,.
TGCGCCAGCAGTGTCTGGCAAGAGACCCAGTACTTC,CASSVWQETQYF,12,TRBJ2-5,TRBV5-1,.,.
TGTGCCAGCGCATTGGGATATAGCAATCAGCCCCAGCATTTT,CASALGYSNQPQHF,14,TRBJ1-5,TRBV9,once,.
TGTGCCAGCAGTGACAGGGGGCGTCGAGTCTATGGCTACACCTTC,CASSDRGRRVYGYTF,15,TRBJ1-2,TRBV28,.,TRBD1
TGTGCCAGCAGTTACTCGAGGAGTCTGAGCACAGATACGCAGTATTTT,CASSYSRSLSTDTQYF,16,TRBJ2-3,TRBV6-5,.,.
TGTGCCAGCAGCTTAGGGCCTAGGAATTCACCCCTCCACTTT,CASSLGPRNSPLHF,14,TRBJ1-6,TRBV7-8,.,.
TGTGCCAGCAGTCCCTCGGGGCGGGGGATCAATGAGCAGTTCTTC,CASSPSGRGINEQFF,15,TRBJ2-1,TRBV28,.,TRBD2
TGTGCCAGCAGCAAGACATCTTACTATAATTCACCCCTCCACTTT,CASSKTSYYNSPLHF,15,TRBJ1-6,TRBV5-4,.,.
TGTGCCAGCAGCCAAGACTGGCAGGGACCAAGTACGCAGTATTTT,CASSQDWQGPSTQYF,15,TRBJ2-3,TRBV4-2,.,.
TGTGCCAGCAGTTACTCGTTCTTCGGGTCCTATGGCTACACCTTC,CASSYSFFGSYGYTF,15,TRBJ1-2,TRBV6-5,.,.
TGTGCCAGCAGTGAAGTGTCGACAAACCCTGGGCATGGCTACACCTTC,CASSEVSTNPGHGYTF,16,TRBJ1-2,TRBV6-1,.,.
TGTGCCAGTAGTCCCCGCCTGGGCCGAACAGATGAAGCTTTCTTT,CASSPRLGRTDEAFF,15,TRBJ1-1,TRBV19,.,.
TGTGCCAGCGGGACAGGCCATGGCTACACCTTC,CASGTGHGYTF,11,TRBJ1-2,TRBV25-1,.,TRBD1
TGCAGTGCTACCGGAGAGACCCAGTACTTC,CSATGETQYF,10,TRBJ2-5,TRBV20-1,.,.
TGTGCCAGCAGTCCGTTGGGGGGAAACTATGGCTACACCTTC,CASSPLGGNYGYTF,14,TRBJ1-2,TRBV27,.,.
TGTGCCAGCAGTTATTTGGGGAACACTGAAGCTTTCTTT,CASSYLGNTEAFF,13,TRBJ1-1,TRBV6-5,once,.
TGTGCCAGCAGCCCTACACAGGGGGCTGGGGCTTTCTTT,CASSPTQGAGAFF,13,TRBJ1-1,TRBV7-2,.,TRBD1
TGTGCCAGCAGTCGAGACGGATCCTACAATGAGCAGTTCTTC,CASSRDGSYNEQFF,14,TRBJ2-1,TRBV11-3,.,.
TGTGCCAGTAGTTCTCTACCACCCGGGGGGGCTAGCACAGATACGCAGTATTTT,CASSSLPPGGASTDTQYF,18,TRBJ2-3,TRBV19,.,TRBD2
TGTGCCAGCAGCTTAGGCGGAGGAGCCAAAAACATTCAGTACTTC,CASSLGGGAKNIQYF,15,TRBJ2-4,TRBV11-3,.,.
TGTGCCAGCAGCGTAGCTACCCAGGGTGGAGAAAAACTGTTTTTT,CASSVATQGGEKLFF,15,TRBJ1-4,TRBV9,.,.
TGTGCCAGCAGCCCCGTGGGGGGACACTACGAGCAGTACTTC,CASSPVGGHYEQYF,14,TRBJ2-7,TRBV28,medium-sized,.
TGTGCCAGCAAAAGGGGGACCCAAGAGACCCAGTACTTC,CASKRGTQETQYF,13,TRBJ2-5,TRBV6-5,.,.
TGTGCCAGTAGTACTACTATGGACACTGAAGCTTTCTTT,CASSTTMDTEAFF,13,TRBJ1-1,TRBV19,few,.
TGTGCCTGGAACCCAGCCGCCGGGGGCTACACCTTC,CAWNPAAGGYTF,12,TRBJ1-2,TRBV30,.,.
TGTGCCAGCAGTGAAGAGTGGGTGTGGGGGGCTAACTATGGCTACACCTTC,CASSEEWVWGANYGYTF,17,TRBJ1-2,TRBV2,few,.
TGTGCCAGCAGGGAGACAGAGATCCAAGAGACCCAGTACTTC,CASRETEIQETQYF,14,TRBJ2-5,TRBV6-5,.,.
TGTGCCAGCAGTCCCCTGGACCGGACGGACACTGAAGCTTTCTTT,CASSPLDRTDTEAFF,15,TRBJ1-1,TRBV27,.,.
TGTGCCAGCCGGGGAGGTTGGGAGGAGGGCACTGAAGCTTTCTTT,CASRGGWEEGTEAFF,15,TRBJ1-1,TRBV6-5,.,.
TGTGCCAGTAGTCAACGGGACAGCAGCTACGAGCAGTACTTC,CASSQRDSSYEQYF,14,TRBJ2-7,TRBV19,few,TRBD1
TGTGCCAGCAGCTTACAGGGGATTAGCACAGATACGCAGTATTTT,CASSLQGISTDTQYF,15,TRBJ2-3,TRBV11-3,.,.
TGTGCCAGCAGTTTTAATGCACTCGGGGAGCTGTTTTTT,CASSFNALGELFF,13,TRBJ2-2,TRBV27,.,.
TGTGCCAGCAGCGTAGGTCAGGGGGGTCCTTTCTTT,CASSVGQGGPFF,12,TRBJ1-1,TRBV9,.,TRBD1
TGTGCCAGCAGCTTGTCGGGACTTAATGAAAAACTGTTTTTT,CASSLSGLNEKLFF,14,TRBJ1-4,TRBV5-8,.,.
TGTGCCAGCAGTTGGGTTCCAGGGAACACTGAAGCTTTCTTT,CASSWVPGNTEAFF,14,TRBJ1-1,TRBV6-5,.,.
TGTGCCAGCGGAAGACGGGACGGAGCTTCAGATACGCAGTATTTT,CASGRRDGASDTQYF,15,TRBJ2-3,TRBV7-2,.,.